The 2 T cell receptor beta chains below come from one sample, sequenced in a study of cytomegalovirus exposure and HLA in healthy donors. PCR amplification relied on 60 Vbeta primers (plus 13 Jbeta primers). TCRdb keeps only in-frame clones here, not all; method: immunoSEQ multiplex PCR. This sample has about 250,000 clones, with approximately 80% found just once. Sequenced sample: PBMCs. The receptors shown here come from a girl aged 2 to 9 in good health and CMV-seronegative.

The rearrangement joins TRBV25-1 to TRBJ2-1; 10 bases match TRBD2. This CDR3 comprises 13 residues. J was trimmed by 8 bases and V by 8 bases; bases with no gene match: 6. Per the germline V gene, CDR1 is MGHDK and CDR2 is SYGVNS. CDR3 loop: CASRLAGADEQFF. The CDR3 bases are TGTGCCAGCCGGCTAGCGGGAGCGGATGAGCAGTTCTTC.

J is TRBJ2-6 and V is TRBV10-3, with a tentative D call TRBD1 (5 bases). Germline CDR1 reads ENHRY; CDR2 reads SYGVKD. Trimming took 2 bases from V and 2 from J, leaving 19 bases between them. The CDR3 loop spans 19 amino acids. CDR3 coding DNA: TGTGCCATCAGTGAGGGTCAGGGATATAATTCTGCTGGGGCCAACGTCCTGACTTTC. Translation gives CAISEGQGYNSAGANVLTF.